Each of the 4 T cell receptor beta chains below was sequenced from the same sample in a study of cytomegalovirus exposure and HLA in healthy donors. This table comes from immunoSEQ multiplex PCR, and its TCRdb copy is limited to in-frame clones, with some not included. The repertoire holds tens of thousands of clones, with roughly nine tenths as singletons. What was sequenced was PBMCs. The receptor source for this set is a man in his late teens or twenties in good health and CMV-seronegative.

Of note for this clone: The identical CDR3 is also encoded by other nucleotide sequences in the sample. The chain links TRBV9 to TRBJ1-4; D perhaps matches TRBD1 (5 bases). The CDR3 covers 14 residues. V was clipped by 3 bases and J by 4 bases, with 10 bases between them. CDR1 is SGDLS, CDR2 YYNGEE, per germline. CDR3 loop: CASSGGGDNEKLFF. The CDR3 DNA sequence: TGTGCCAGCAGCGGTGGGGGGGATAATGAAAAACTGTTTTTT. The variable domain in full, completed from reference TRBV9 and TRBJ1-4, reads DSGVTQTPKHLITATGQRVTLRCSPRSGDLSVYWYQQSLDQGLQFLIQYYNGEERAKGNILERFSAQQFPDLHSELNLSSLELGDSALYFCASSGGGDNEKLFFGSGTQLSVL.

The chain carries TRBV27 and TRBJ2-1; 9 bases map to TRBD2. From germline, CDR1 is MNHEY and CDR2 SMNVEV (reference sequence). Germline trimming cut 2 bases from V and 7 bases from J; bases unmatched to any gene: 9. The CDR3 is made up of 16 amino acids. The CDR3 DNA reads TGTGCCAGCAGTTTACTCCAGGCGGGAGGGGTGAATGAGCAGTTCTTC. This encodes CASSLLQAGGVNEQFF.

The chain couples TRBV4-2 to TRBJ2-7, with D perhaps matching TRBD2 (5 bases). Germline lookup yields CDR1 LGHNA and CDR2 YNFKEQ. V lost 2 bases and J 4 bases, leaving 12 bases between the germline ends. The CDR3 sequence is 14 residues long. CDR3 sequence (DNA): TGTGCCAGCAGCCAAACCACCCCGGGATACGAGCAGTACTTC. Encoded protein: CASSQTTPGYEQYF.

The V call is TRBV28, the J call TRBJ2-4, with TRBD1 identical over 7 bases. CDR1 is MDHEN and CDR2 is SYDVKM in the germline V gene. CDR3 length equals 13 residues. V lost 7 bases to trimming and J lost 8 bases; unmatched junction nucleotides: 8. The chain's CDR3 is CASTIQGLDIQYF. CDR3 coding DNA: TGTGCCAGCACCATACAGGGGCTGGACATTCAGTACTTC.